The 20 T cell receptor beta chains listed next were all sequenced from one sample in a study of T cells after yellow fever vaccination. Using its own MiXCR run on the 5' RACE reads, TCRdb lists one record per CDR3 protein. The sample yields 150,000 to 200,000 distinct CDR3 sequences, 9.5% to 11% seen once. The source was CD8+ T cells sorted from PBMCs, collected 15 days after the yellow fever booster vaccination. The receptor set was obtained from a man aged 18-30 years who received the YFV17D yellow fever vaccine.

A few counts support this clonotype. The chain uses TRBV27 and TRBJ2-5, with D perhaps TRBD1 (5 bases). The CDR3 spans 14 residues. Trimming stripped 6 bases from V and 3 bases from J, with 14 bases between. Germline V gives CDR1 MNHEY, CDR2 SMNVEV (reference sequence). The CDR3 region is CASRTTENEETQYF. CDR3 nucleotides: TGTGCCAGCAGAACGACAGAAAATGAAGAGACCCAGTACTTC.

J is TRBJ2-7 and V is TRBV7-9, with D uncertain. V was clipped by 5 bases and J by 2 bases, with 16 bases between them. The CDR3 sequence is 15 residues long. Germline CDR1 SEHNR, CDR2 FQNEAQ (reference sequence). CDR3: CASSVGLGRPYEQYF. The DNA for the CDR3 is TGTGCCAGCAGCGTAGGATTAGGGCGCCCCTACGAGCAGTACTTC.

In its sample, this clonotype was seen a few times. The chain has TRBV10-3 and TRBJ2-7; D remains ambiguous. Trimming stripped 4 bases from V and 0 bases from J, with 10 bases between. Germline-derived CDR1 and CDR2 are ENHRY and SYGVKD. The length of the CDR3 is 14 residues. CDR3 region: CAISGALSSYEQYF. The CDR3 nucleotides read TGTGCCATCAGTGGAGCCCTGAGCTCCTACGAGCAGTACTTC.

This clonotype was seen a few times. This chain links TRBV7-7 with TRBJ2-1, with D unclear. The CDR3 is 14 residues long. Germline V lookup: CDR1 SSHAT, CDR2 FNYEAQ (reference sequence). Trimming pared 5 bases from V and 0 bases from J, leaving 8 bases between. CDR3 residues: CASSPFGSYNEQFF. The CDR3 nucleotides are TGTGCCAGCAGCCCCTTCGGCTCCTACAATGAGCAGTTCTTC. The full variable domain, in which reference TRBV7-7 and TRBJ2-1 provide the parts outside the CDR3, is GAGVSQSPRYKVTKRGQDVTLRCDPISSHATLYWYQQALGQGPEFLTYFNYEAQPDKSGLPSDRFSAERPEGSISTLTIQRTEQRDSAMYRCASSPFGSYNEQFFGPGTRLTVL.

This chain's CDR3 is CATSRGSGGAETQYF. The CDR3 DNA follows: TGTGCCACCAGCAGAGGGTCAGGGGGGGCAGAGACCCAGTACTTC. The genes are TRBV15 and TRBJ2-5; possibly TRBD1 or TRBD2 for D (7 bases each). The CDR3 is made up of 15 amino acids. CDR1 and CDR2 from the germline V gene are LNHNV and YYDKDF (reference sequence). Trimming took off 1 base at V and 4 bases at J, with 13 bases between the two ends.

This clonotype was seen more than once but under ten times. This chain joins TRBV2 and TRBJ1-1; 7 bases are shared with TRBD1. Losses at the gene ends were 1 base for V and 2 bases for J; bases not matched to a gene: 4. The CDR3 contains 15 residues. Germline loops: CDR1 SNHLY, CDR2 FYNNEI. CDR3 sequence reads: CASSEGGQINTEAFF. The CDR3 DNA follows: TGTGCCAGCAGTGAAGGGGGACAGATAAACACTGAAGCTTTCTTT.

This clonotype occurred a few times. This sequence joins TRBV5-1 and TRBJ2-3; D is uncertain. V shed 0 bases and J shed 5 bases, with 10 bases lying between them. The CDR3 has 14 amino acids. The germline V gene has CDR1 SGHRS and CDR2 YFSETQ. In DNA form, the CDR3 reads TGCGCCAGCAGCTTGGAAGCGTCCCTAGATACGCAGTATTTT. Amino acids: CASSLEASLDTQYF.

This clonotype was detected only a few times. The chain carries TRBV7-6 and TRBJ2-7, with D possibly matching TRBD1 (5 bases). Germline CDR1 SGHVS, CDR2 FNYEAQ. V dropped 3 bases and J dropped 4 bases, with 10 bases sitting between them. CDR3 length: 13 amino acids. The chain's CDR3 is CASSLKTGYEQYV. CDR3 bases: TGTGCCAGCAGCTTGAAAACAGGTTACGAGCAGTACGTC.

This chain joins TRBV7-3 and TRBJ2-1, with TRBD1 identical over 7 bases. Germline loops: CDR1 SGHTA, CDR2 FQGTGA. With V trimmed by 5 bases and J by 6 bases, 7 bases remained unmatched. This CDR3 region has 14 residues. CDR3 amino acids: CASSPTGKGNEQFF. CDR3 sequence (DNA): TGTGCCAGCAGCCCGACAGGGAAAGGCAATGAGCAGTTCTTC. Full variable domain (rest looked up from reference TRBV7-3 and TRBJ2-1): GAGVSQTPSNKVTEKGKYVELRCDPISGHTALYWYRQSLGQGPEFLIYFQGTGAADDSGLPNDRFFAVRPEGSVSTLKIQRTERGDSAVYLCASSPTGKGNEQFFGPGTRLTVL.

V is TRBV5-1 and J is TRBJ2-7; D is unresolved. This CDR3 has 13 amino acids. V dropped 5 bases and J dropped 3 bases, with 12 bases sitting between them. CDR1 is SGHRS and CDR2 is YFSETQ in the germline V gene. CDR3 DNA: TGCGCCAGCAGTCTCAACGGATTCTACGAGCAGTACGTC. It encodes CASSLNGFYEQYV.

The V call is TRBV6-5, the J call TRBJ2-2, with a weak D call TRBD1 (6 bases). The V end was cut by 1 base, the J end by 9 bases, with 18 bases between. CDR1 is MNHEY, CDR2 SVGAGI, per germline. The CDR3 contains 16 residues. The CDR3 here is CASSYFTGTGKRELFF. As DNA, the CDR3 is TGTGCCAGCAGTTACTTTACTGGTACAGGGAAGAGGGAGCTGTTTTTT.

The table lists this clonotype with a few counts. The chain combines TRBV7-2 with TRBJ2-1; perhaps TRBD2 as D (5 bases). This CDR3 region has 15 residues. The germline V gene has CDR1 SGHTA and CDR2 FQGNSA. The V end lost 6 bases, the J end lost 7 bases, and 19 bases lay between the germline ends. The DNA of the CDR3 is TGTGCCAGCAGACCGGCGGGTTGGGGATGGAATGAGCAGTTCTTC. Residues: CASRPAGWGWNEQFF.

This clonotype was counted between two and nine times. The J gene is TRBJ1-5, the V gene TRBV4-2, with a tentative D call TRBD1 (6 bases). V lost 0 bases to trimming and J lost 5 bases, with 20 bases between them. Germline-derived CDR1 and CDR2 are LGHNA and YNFKEQ. The CDR3 loop spans 18 amino acids. CDR3 sequence: CASSQEVVLGGDDQPQHF. CDR3 in DNA: TGTGCCAGCAGCCAAGAGGTGGTGTTGGGGGGCGACGATCAGCCCCAGCATTTT.

This chain links TRBV6-2 or TRBV6-3 with TRBJ2-3; D possibly corresponds to TRBD1 (5 bases). Deletions cut 4 bases from V and 7 bases from J, with 12 bases between. This CDR3 comprises 13 residues. In germline, CDR1 is MNHEY, CDR2 SVGEGT. The CDR3 protein is CASSFRQLNTQYF. As DNA, the CDR3 is TGTGCCAGCAGTTTCCGACAGCTTAATACGCAGTATTTT.

This clonotype was recorded many times. The chain is built from TRBV6-1 and TRBJ1-1, with 7 nucleotides matching TRBD1. The V and J ends lost 6 bases and 2 bases, in that order; junction bases with no gene match: 6. This CDR3 region has 14 residues. CDR1 is MNHNS, CDR2 SASEGT, per germline. This CDR3 is CASRKQGSNTEAFF. The CDR3 DNA sequence: TGTGCCAGCAGGAAACAGGGGTCAAACACTGAAGCTTTCTTT.

In this sample, this clonotype turned up a few times. This chain joins TRBV4-1 and TRBJ1-2; tentatively, D is TRBD1 (5 bases). The germline V gene encodes CDR1 MGHRA and CDR2 YSYEKL. The CDR3 has 16 amino acids. V lost 0 bases, J lost 3 bases, and 14 bases lay in between. The CDR3, as DNA: TGCGCCAGCAGCCAAGAGGACTCCGGGGCGTACTATGGCTACACCTTC. Translating it yields CASSQEDSGAYYGYTF.

This clonotype was seen ten or more times. V and J are TRBV7-2 and TRBJ1-6; TRBD1 matches at 8 bases. The CDR3 extends over 15 amino acids. In germline, CDR1 is SGHTA, CDR2 FQGNSA. The trim removed 4 bases at V and 5 bases at J, leaving 4 bases unmatched. The CDR3 loop is CASSWGQADNSPLHF. In DNA form, the CDR3 reads TGTGCCAGCAGCTGGGGACAGGCCGATAATTCACCCCTCCACTTT. Drawing the rest from reference TRBV7-2 and TRBJ1-6, the complete variable domain is GAGVSQSPSNKVTEKGKDVELRCDPISGHTALYWYRQSLGQGLEFLIYFQGNSAPDKSGLPSDRFSAERTGGSVSTLTIQRTQQEDSAVYLCASSWGQADNSPLHFGNGTRLTVT.

The chain couples TRBV7-8 to TRBJ1-1; D is undetermined. Germline V gives CDR1 SGHVS, CDR2 FQNEAQ. V was clipped by 1 base and J by 3 bases, with 12 bases between them. The length of the CDR3 is 15 residues. The CDR3 is CASSLGTGKDTEAFF. The DNA for the CDR3 is TGTGCCAGCAGCTTAGGGACGGGAAAAGACACTGAAGCTTTCTTT.

This clonotype came up a few times. The chain couples TRBV6-2 or TRBV6-3 to TRBJ1-2; no clear D. V was shortened by 1 base and J by 6 bases, with 9 bases between the two germline ends. The CDR3 sequence is 13 residues long. From germline, CDR1 is MNHEY and CDR2 SVGEGT. CDR3 loop: CASSYLNKDGYTF. In DNA form, the CDR3 reads TGTGCCAGCAGTTACTTAAACAAGGATGGCTACACCTTC.

The sample holds a few counts of this clonotype. J is TRBJ1-1 and V is TRBV10-1, with D perhaps matching TRBD1 (6 bases). In germline, CDR1 is WNHNN, CDR2 SYGVQD (reference sequence). The CDR3 is 13 amino acids. Trimming left V 2 bases short and J 8 bases short, with 12 bases between. CDR3 coding DNA: TGCGCCAGCAGTGAGCCTACAACAGGGGAAGCTTTCTTT. This codes for CASSEPTTGEAFF.